This T cell receptor (beta chain) was profiled in a study of cytomegalovirus exposure and HLA in healthy donors. Study results and caveats: Reports credit the classifier with highly specific, highly sensitive diagnosis of cytomegalovirus status. Many donors carried some public TCRs, although rarity characterized most TCR sequences. Subsequent analysis found a tendency for first-cohort TCR clusters to co-occur within the approximately 130 validation repertoires. It was confirmed in vitro that a few of the CMV-associated chains were specific for CMV antigens.

This clone showed up just once. Its specificity is unknown. Repertoires were generated with immunoSEQ multiplex PCR, while TCRdb's copy carries only in-frame clones and drops some. Of roughly 130,000 clones in the sample, almost 90% were seen once. The sequenced material came from PBMCs. The receptor was derived from a man aged 25 to 45 in good health and CMV-seronegative.

The CDR3 DNA is TGTGCCAGCAGCCCGTTGGGGAGATCGTGGACTAGTGGAGAGACCCAGTACTTC. This encodes CASSPLGRSWTSGETQYF. The rearrangement links TRBV11-2 to TRBJ2-5, with 7 bases lining up with TRBD2. V was pared by 5 bases and J by 4 bases, with 19 bases of the junction left unmatched. This CDR3 spans 18 amino acids. Germline CDR1 and CDR2: SGHAT and FQNNGV.